Reported below is one T cell receptor beta chain. Its antigen is as yet unknown. Trimming removed 7 bases from V and 1 base from J; junction bases left unmatched: 7. The CDR3 is 15 residues long. CDR1 is MNHNY and CDR2 is SVGAGI in the germline V gene (reference sequence). The PCR employed 60 Vbeta primers together with 13 Jbeta primers. Assay: immunoSEQ multiplex PCR; the TCRdb copy retains only in-frame clones and omits some. The data hold 150,000 to 200,000 clones, with approximately 80% observed a single time. The entry originates in a study of cytomegalovirus exposure and HLA in healthy donors. Notes on the study in general: According to a later analysis, donors in an Asian-associated ancestry cluster reportedly had fewer N-insertions than the roughly 670-donor mean. An assumption of roughly uniform sequencing depth across donors underlay the presence/absence analyses. Within an earlier analysis, most TCR beta V segments proved productive either about 90% or about 30% of the time.

This rearrangement joins TRBV6-6 to TRBJ2-1, with 7 bases aligning to TRBD2. Material for sequencing was PBMCs. The TCR sequence derives from a woman between 50 and 59 years old in good health and CMV-seropositive. As DNA, the CDR3 is TGTGCCAGCACACGGGACTACGGGTCCTACAATGAGCAGTTCTTC. It yields the protein CASTRDYGSYNEQFF.